This section outlines one TCR beta chain sequence together with its context. While infection was still active, Seattle patients were enrolled and then followed longitudinally. The source of the sample is a study of blood T cell repertoires in COVID-19. Study details: COVID-19 samples, acute and convalescent, were from the United States, Italy and Spain.

Methods used by the authors: Amplifying reference gene primers gave estimates of nucleated cell counts. TCRdb's copy holds only in-frame clones and misses some; the assay was immunoSEQ multiplex PCR. V and J calls and clone size are copied from that table; D and trimming were computed from the DNA. The data contain about 170,000 clones, around 86% of them singletons. V shed 4 bases and J 2 bases; nucleotides not matched to a gene: 5. CDR1 is LGHDT, CDR2 YNNKEL, per germline (reference sequence). The CDR3 sequence is 14 residues long. Source material: peripheral blood. The chain links TRBV3-1 (or the pseudogene TRBV3-2) to TRBJ2-7, with TRBD2 identical over 7 bases. The receptor was isolated from a woman aged 80 or over with COVID-19, enrolled during active disease. CDR3 coding DNA: TGTGCCAGCAGCCCCTCTACTAGCGCCTACGAGCAGTACTTC. It translates to CASSPSTSAYEQYF.